This T cell receptor (beta chain) was observed in a study of identical twins. The cDNA had a unique molecular identifier and a template-switch universal primer site. In TCRdb, the 5' RACE reads were re-called with MiXCR into one record per CDR3 protein. Among some 260,000 distinct CDR3 sequences listed, about an eighth were seen once. This clonotype was observed a few times. Its specificity is not known. Study outcomes and limitations: Conclusions came from cross-sectional statistical analysis, not from following the same donors. Insertions were fewer in abundant cord blood beta clonotypes, whereas memory repertoires showed none of this pattern.

Healthy Caucasian individuals made up all the donors. The specimen was memory (CD45RO+) T cells sorted from blood. The clonotype was recovered from a woman aged 18 to 35 in good health.

Written as DNA, the CDR3 is TGTGCCAGCTCACCACCGACTAGCCGGATTGAGCAGTTCTTC. Protein sequence: CASSPPTSRIEQFF. V is TRBV18 and J is TRBJ2-1; 7 bases agree with TRBD2. Germline assignment: CDR1 KGHSH and CDR2 LQKENI. Losses at the gene ends were 0 bases for V and 9 bases for J; bases not matched to a gene: 5. The CDR3 spans 14 residues.